The 3 T cell receptor beta chains presented below share a single source sample, sequenced in a study of cytomegalovirus exposure and HLA in healthy donors (dated by TCRdb to about 2017). The library was produced with the immunoSEQ multiplex PCR assay. The multiplex PCR relied on a mix of 60 forward primers for TCR Vbeta segments and 13 reverse primers for TCR Jbeta segments. TCRdb took this table from immuneACCESS and kept in-frame rearrangements with V and J called. Such tables lack part of the clones; where checked against another copy, unresolved V genes explain under half of the gap, and the rest is unexplained. This sample holds some 190,000 clones; 65% to 85% were observed only once. Around 1.6% of the sample is taken by the ten largest. Source material: PBMCs. The receptors were sampled from a woman aged 18 to 35 in good health and CMV-seronegative.

The chain joins TRBV27 to TRBJ2-1, with 9 bases fitting TRBD2. CDR1 is MNHEY and CDR2 is SMNVEV in the germline V gene (reference sequence). The CDR3 extends over 16 amino acids. Unmatched junction bases numbered 7, after V lost 3 bases and J lost 4 bases. The CDR3 is CASSLERLAGYNEQFF. The CDR3 coding sequence is TGTGCCAGCAGTTTGGAGCGTCTAGCGGGATACAATGAGCAGTTCTTC.

This clone was seen only once. The chain uses TRBV19 and TRBJ1-4, with a weak D call TRBD1 (6 bases). This CDR3 is 13 amino acids long. The germline V and J ends were trimmed by 7 bases and 10 bases, with 16 bases remaining between them. Per the germline V gene, CDR1 is LNHDA and CDR2 is SQIVND (reference sequence). The CDR3 protein is CASIGQGSGKLFF. CDR3 in DNA: TGTGCCAGTATCGGGCAGGGGTCGGGAAAACTGTTTTTT.

The V call is TRBV4-3, the J call TRBJ2-7, with 12 bases aligning to TRBD1. The germline V gene has CDR1 LGHNA and CDR2 YSLEER. J was trimmed by 7 bases and V by 1 base; bases with no gene match: 8. This CDR3 is 16 amino acids long. DNA of the CDR3: TGCGCCAGCAGCCAAGGGGAGGGACAGGGGGCGACGGAGCAGTACTTC. Amino acid sequence: CASSQGEGQGATEQYF.